A single T cell receptor beta chain is shown here with its context. The protocol was immunoSEQ multiplex PCR, while the TCRdb copy is restricted to in-frame clones and leaves out a portion. Of fewer than 250,000 clones listed, over 75% are singletons. The sample comes from a study of blood T cell repertoires in COVID-19. This CDR3 spans 17 amino acids. With 3 bases clipped from V and 4 bases from J, the junction kept 12 bases outside the gene matches. Germline V lookup: CDR1 ENHRY, CDR2 SYGVKD. This receptor was identified in a woman aged 45-65 years with acute or convalescent COVID-19. Source material: peripheral blood. The V and J genes are TRBV10-3 and TRBJ2-1; 7 bases line up with TRBD2. The CDR3 region has the DNA TGTGCCATCAGTGACGGCGGGAGAGGCAGTGATTACAATGAGCAGTTCTTC. The encoded protein is CAISDGGRGSDYNEQFF.